Detailed here is one TCR beta chain. The sample comes from a study of blood T cell repertoires in COVID-19. Study-level information: The samples span acute and convalescent COVID-19 from the United States, Italy and Spain.

Data came from immunoSEQ multiplex PCR; TCRdb stores just in-frame clones and leaves some out. The sample consists of 150,000 to 200,000 clones, 80% to 95% of them appearing once. V lost 5 bases and J lost 2, with 13 bases in between. The CDR3 has 14 amino acids. Germline loops: CDR1 GTSNPN, CDR2 SVGIG (reference sequence). This sequence was found in a woman aged 55-75 years with COVID-19, enrolled during active disease. The rearrangement links TRBV30 to TRBJ1-5, with D possibly matching TRBD1 (6 bases). Material for sequencing was peripheral blood. Written as DNA, the CDR3 is TGTGCCTGGTCCCAGGGGCTGGGCAATCAGCCCCAGCATTTT. Protein sequence: CAWSQGLGNQPQHF. The full variable domain, rest sourced from reference TRBV30 and TRBJ1-5, is SQTIHQWPATLVQPVGSPLSLECTVEGTSNPNLYWYRQAAGRGLQLLFYSVGIGQISSEVPQNLSASRPQDRQFILSSKKLLLSDSGFYLCAWSQGLGNQPQHFGDGTRLSIL.